These T cell receptor beta chains were read from a single sample in a study of glioma-infiltrating T cells after dendritic cell vaccination. The data were produced by immunoSEQ multiplex PCR, yet TCRdb's version contains in-frame clones alone and is incomplete. The sample consists of under 70,000 clones, approximately 85% of them appearing once. The sample consisted of blood, taken before dendritic cell vaccination. These receptors were collected from a human donor with glioblastoma. Each CDR3 is given with its conserved first and last residue. Each record gives: V gene, D gene, J gene, clone size, CDR3 protein, CDR3 DNA. D genes are given only for firm matches. Some rows have no size entry. The others give once, few or many, or a class for an expanded clone.

TRBV11-2	TRBD1	TRBJ1-2	.	CASSLDNRGKGYTF	TGTGCCAGCAGCTTAGATAACAGGGGGAAGGGCTACACCTTC
TRBV6-5	TRBD2	TRBJ2-1	.	CASSYWTSGAHNEQFF	TGTGCCAGCAGTTACTGGACTAGCGGGGCCCACAATGAGCAGTTCTTC
TRBV28	TRBD1	TRBJ1-1	once	CASSGQGVIGTEAFF	TGTGCCAGCAGTGGGCAGGGGGTAATCGGCACTGAAGCTTTCTTT
TRBV30	.	TRBJ1-2	.	CAWSVNIAGASGYTF	TGTGCCTGGAGTGTAAATATTGCAGGGGCGTCTGGCTACACCTTC
TRBV6-6	TRBD1	TRBJ2-5	.	CASPPRQGVGETQYF	TGTGCCAGTCCTCCGCGACAGGGAGTAGGAGAGACCCAGTACTTC
TRBV28	TRBD1	TRBJ1-6	few	CASRTGGAKNSPLHF	TGTGCCAGCAGGACAGGGGGCGCGAAGAATTCACCCCTCCACTTT
TRBV9	.	TRBJ2-3	.	CASSVDTNSQYF	TGTGCCAGCAGCGTTGACACCAATTCGCAGTATTTT
TRBV9	TRBD2	TRBJ2-3	.	CASSEAGGGRTDTQYF	TGTGCCAGCAGCGAGGCCGGGGGGGGCCGGACAGATACGCAGTATTTT
TRBV5-4	TRBD1	TRBJ2-5	.	CASSRDSGETQYF	TGTGCCAGCAGCCGGGACAGTGGAGAGACCCAGTACTTC
TRBV27	.	TRBJ1-6	.	CASSSLRVVNSPLHF	TGTGCCAGCAGTTCCCTACGGGTTGTAAATTCACCCCTCCACTTT
TRBV16	.	TRBJ2-4	.	CASSPSRGNIQYF	TGTGCCAGCAGCCCCTCCAGGGGAAACATTCAGTACTTC
TRBV27	.	TRBJ2-2	.	CASSFELNTGELFF	TGTGCCAGCAGTTTCGAACTCAACACCGGGGAGCTGTTTTTT
TRBV10-2	TRBD2	TRBJ2-3	.	CASSRVRLADTQYF	TGCGCCAGCAGTAGGGTCAGACTAGCGGATACGCAGTATTTT
TRBV29-1	.	TRBJ2-1	.	CSVEDQGSSYNEQFF	TGCAGCGTTGAAGATCAAGGGAGCTCCTACAATGAGCAGTTCTTC
TRBV9	.	TRBJ1-1	once	CASSFGPGSVGTEAFF	TGTGCCAGCAGCTTCGGCCCGGGGAGCGTCGGCACTGAAGCTTTCTTT
TRBV7-2	.	TRBJ2-1	few	CASSLAAYAGAPVVF	TGTGCCAGCAGCTTAGCGGCTTATGCGGGTGCCCCTGTGGTCTTC
TRBV18	.	TRBJ1-4	.	CASSPDFTNYEKLFF	TGTGCCAGCTCACCAGACTTTACAAATTATGAAAAACTGTTTTTT
TRBV25-1	.	TRBJ1-4	once	CASSDRGNEKLFF	TGTGCCAGCAGTGACAGGGGTAATGAAAAACTGTTTTTT
TRBV11-2	.	TRBJ1-5	.	CASSLGEAGPNQPQHF	TGTGCCAGCAGCTTAGGGGAGGCAGGGCCCAATCAGCCCCAGCATTTT
TRBV6-1	.	TRBJ2-7	.	CASSEWAQTSYEQYF	TGTGCCAGCAGTGAGTGGGCCCAAACCTCCTACGAGCAGTACTTC